This T cell receptor beta chain was observed in a study of PD-1 blockade in mismatch repair-deficient tumors. CDR1 SGHRS and CDR2 YFSETQ come from the germline V gene. The germline V and J ends were trimmed by 6 bases and 4 bases, with 31 bases remaining between them. This CDR3 is 19 amino acids long. TCRdb keeps only in-frame clones here, not all; method: immunoSEQ multiplex PCR. This sample has some 48,000 clones, with approximately 80% found just once. V usage is TRBV5-1 and J usage is TRBJ1-1; possibly TRBD1 for D (6 bases). This sequence originates from an adult with mismatch repair-deficient cancer. The sequenced sample was PBMCs, obtained before pembrolizumab treatment. Here the CDR3 reads CASTKNNFPVDRLITEAFF. As DNA, the CDR3 is TGCGCCAGCACCAAAAATAACTTCCCTGTGGACAGACTTATCACTGAAGCTTTCTTT.